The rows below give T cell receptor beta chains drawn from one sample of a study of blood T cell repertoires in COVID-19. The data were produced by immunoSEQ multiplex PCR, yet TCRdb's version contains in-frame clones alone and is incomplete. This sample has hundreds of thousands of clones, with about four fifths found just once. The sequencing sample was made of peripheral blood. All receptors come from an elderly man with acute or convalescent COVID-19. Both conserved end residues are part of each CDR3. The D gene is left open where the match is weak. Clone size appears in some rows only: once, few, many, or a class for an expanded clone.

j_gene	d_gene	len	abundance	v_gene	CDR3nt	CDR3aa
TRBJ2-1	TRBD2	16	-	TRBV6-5	TGTGCCAGCAGTTACTCGAGTGGGAGGGCCGGAAATGAGCAGTTCTTC	CASSYSSGRAGNEQFF
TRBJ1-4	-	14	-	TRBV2	TGTGCCGGCGCCGGGGGTGCAACTAATGAAAAACTGTTTTTT	CAGAGGATNEKLFF
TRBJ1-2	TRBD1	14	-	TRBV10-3	TGTGCCATCAGTGAGTCTGGACAGGGGGCGAGCTACACCTTC	CAISESGQGASYTF
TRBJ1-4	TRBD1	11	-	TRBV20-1	TGCAGTGCAGGACAGGGTGAAAAACTGTTTTTT	CSAGQGEKLFF
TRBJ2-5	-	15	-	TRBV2	TGTGCCAGCAGGAAACCTCTCGGGACACAAGAGACCCAGTACTTC	CASRKPLGTQETQYF
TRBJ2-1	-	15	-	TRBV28	TGTGCCAGCAGTTTACTACAGGGCCCCTCGGATGAGCAGTTCTTC	CASSLLQGPSDEQFF
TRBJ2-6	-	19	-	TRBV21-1	TGTGCCAGCAGCAGGGAAGGGGAGGGGCCTCCCCCTGGGGCCAACGTCCTGACTTTC	CASSREGEGPPPGANVLTF
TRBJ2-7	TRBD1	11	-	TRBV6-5	TGTGCCAGCAGGGGACAGGTCGAGCAGTACTTC	CASRGQVEQYF
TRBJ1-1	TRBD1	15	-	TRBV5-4	TGTGCCAGCGGGAACGACAGGGGCCAGGCCACTGAAGCTTTCTTT	CASGNDRGQATEAFF
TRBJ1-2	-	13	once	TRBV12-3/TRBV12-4	TGTGCCAGCACCCGACTTCTTAACTATGGCTACACCTTC	CASTRLLNYGYTF
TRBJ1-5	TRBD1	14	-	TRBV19	TGTGCCAGTCTGGACAGGGGGCTAAGCCAGCCCCAGCATTTT	CASLDRGLSQPQHF
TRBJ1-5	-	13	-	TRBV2	TGTGCCACGGGGCGGGAGGGTAATCAGCCCCAGCATTTT	CATGREGNQPQHF
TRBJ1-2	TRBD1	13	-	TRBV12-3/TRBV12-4	TGTGCCAGCGGTCCGGGGACAGCCTATGGCTACACCTTC	CASGPGTAYGYTF
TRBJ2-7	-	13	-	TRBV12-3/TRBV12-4	TGTGCCAGCAGTCCCACAGAGACCTACGAGCAGTACTTC	CASSPTETYEQYF
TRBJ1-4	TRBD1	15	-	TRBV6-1	TGTGCCAGCAGTGACCCGGGACAGGCCAATGAAAAACTGTTTTTT	CASSDPGQANEKLFF
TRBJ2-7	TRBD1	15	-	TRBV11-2	TGTGCCAGCAGCCAAGGGACAGGGGGTCCCTACGAGCAGTACTTC	CASSQGTGGPYEQYF
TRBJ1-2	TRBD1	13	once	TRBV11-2	TGTGCCAGCAGCTCGTCAGGGGGCTATGGCTACACCTTC	CASSSSGGYGYTF
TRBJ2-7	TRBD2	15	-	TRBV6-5	TGTGCCAGCAGTTACTCGTTGACGGGAGCGGGAGAGCAGTACTTC	CASSYSLTGAGEQYF
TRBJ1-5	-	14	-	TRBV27	TGTGCCAGCAGTTCGCTTAGAGGGATTCAGCCCCAGCATTTT	CASSSLRGIQPQHF
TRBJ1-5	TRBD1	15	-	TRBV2	TGTGCCAGCAGTGAGGTCAGGACAGGGGGTCAGCCCCAGCATTTT	CASSEVRTGGQPQHF
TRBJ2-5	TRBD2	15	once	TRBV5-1	TGCGCCAGCAGCTCTGGGACTAGCGGGAGAGAGACCCAGTACTTC	CASSSGTSGRETQYF
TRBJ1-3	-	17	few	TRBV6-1	TGTGCCAGCAGTGCATCCCGACAGGCTCGCTCTGGAAACACCATATATTTT	CASSASRQARSGNTIYF
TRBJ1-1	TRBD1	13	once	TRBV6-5	TGTGCCAGCAGGACAGGGTCTGTCACTGAAGCTTTCTTT	CASRTGSVTEAFF
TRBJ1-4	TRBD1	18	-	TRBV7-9	TGTGCCAGCAGCTCACCCTCTAAGACAGGGATCCAAAATGAAAAACTGTTTTTT	CASSSPSKTGIQNEKLFF
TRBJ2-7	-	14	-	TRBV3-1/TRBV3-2	TGTGCCAGCAGCCAAGGGAGGGCCTCCTACGAGCAGTACTTC	CASSQGRASYEQYF
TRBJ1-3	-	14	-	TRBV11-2	TGTGCCAGCAGCTTAGAAACAGGGTTAAACACCATATATTTT	CASSLETGLNTIYF
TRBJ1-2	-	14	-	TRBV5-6	TGTGCCAGCAGCTTGGGACAGTTGGGCCTTGGCTACACCTTC	CASSLGQLGLGYTF
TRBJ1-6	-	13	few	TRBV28	TGTGCCAGCATAAACAACGGGAATTCACCCCTCCACTTT	CASINNGNSPLHF
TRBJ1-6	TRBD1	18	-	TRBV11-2	TGTGCCAGCAGCTTACGGGGGGGACAGGGGGCACGGAATTCACCCCTCCACTTT	CASSLRGGQGARNSPLHF
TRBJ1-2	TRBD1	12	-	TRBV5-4	TGTGCCAGCAGTCGGCCAGGGGGGGGCTACACCTTC	CASSRPGGGYTF
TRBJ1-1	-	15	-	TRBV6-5	TGTGCCAGCAGGACAGGACTCAAGGGGAACACTGAAGCTTTCTTT	CASRTGLKGNTEAFF
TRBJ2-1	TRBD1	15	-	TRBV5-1	TGCGCCAGCAATAAGGACAGGGCGGAGTACAATGAGCAGTTCTTC	CASNKDRAEYNEQFF
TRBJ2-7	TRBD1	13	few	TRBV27	TGTGCCAGCAGTCCGGGACAGTTCGCCGAGCAGTACTTC	CASSPGQFAEQYF
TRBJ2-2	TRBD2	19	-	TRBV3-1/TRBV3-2	TGTGCCAGCAGCCAGTATTATTCCCGGCGGGGGGTACACCCCGGGGAGCTGTTTTTT	CASSQYYSRRGVHPGELFF
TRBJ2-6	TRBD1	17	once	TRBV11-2	TGTGCCAGCATGTTACGGGACAGGGGACTTGGGGCCAACGTCCTGACTTTC	CASMLRDRGLGANVLTF
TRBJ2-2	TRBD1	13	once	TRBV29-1	TGCAGCGTCAGGCAGGGGGCAACCGGGGAGCTGTTTTTT	CSVRQGATGELFF
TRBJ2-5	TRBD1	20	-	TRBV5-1	TGCGCCAGCAGCTACAGAGGACAGGGAGGACGGGCCCCTTCCGGAGAGACCCAGTACTTC	CASSYRGQGGRAPSGETQYF
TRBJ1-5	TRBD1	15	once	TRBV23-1	TGCGCCAGCAGTCAACCGGGACAGGGAGTTCAGCCCCAGCATTTT	CASSQPGQGVQPQHF
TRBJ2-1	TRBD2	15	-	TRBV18	TGTGCCAGCTCACCACAGCCGGGGGGGCCGGATGAGCAGTTCTTC	CASSPQPGGPDEQFF
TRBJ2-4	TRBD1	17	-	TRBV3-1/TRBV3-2	TGTGCCAGCAGCCAAGTAAGACAGGGGATAGCCAAAAACATTCAGTACTTC	CASSQVRQGIAKNIQYF
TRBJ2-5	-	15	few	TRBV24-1	TGTGCCACCAGTGCTTTGGCGGCCGGCGAAGAGACCCAGTACTTC	CATSALAAGEETQYF
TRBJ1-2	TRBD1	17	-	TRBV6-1	TGTGCCAGCAGTGAAGGATTCTTTAGGGACAGCAACTATGGCTACACCTTC	CASSEGFFRDSNYGYTF
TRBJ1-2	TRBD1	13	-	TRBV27	TGTGCCAGCAGTTTATCAGGGACAGCTGGCTACACCTTC	CASSLSGTAGYTF
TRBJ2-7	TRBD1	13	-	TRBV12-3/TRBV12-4	TGTGCCAGCAGCCCTCGGGACAGGGGCGAGCAGTACTTC	CASSPRDRGEQYF
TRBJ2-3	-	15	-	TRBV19	TGTGCCAGTAGTATTGGGGGGGCCCTAGTCGGTACGCAGTATTTT	CASSIGGALVGTQYF
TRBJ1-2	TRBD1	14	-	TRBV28	TGTGCCAGCAGTTTACAGGGGGCGTTTGATGGCTACACCTTC	CASSLQGAFDGYTF
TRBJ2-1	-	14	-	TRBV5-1	TGCGCCAGCAGCTTGGAGGGGATCCCTATCCGGCAGTTCTTC	CASSLEGIPIRQFF
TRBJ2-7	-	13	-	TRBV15	TGTGCCACCAGCACCTTTCAGGGCTACGAGCAGTACTTC	CATSTFQGYEQYF
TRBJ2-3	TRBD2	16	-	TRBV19	TGTGCCAGTAGTAGCGGCGGGAGGGTACTTACAGATACGCAGTATTTT	CASSSGGRVLTDTQYF
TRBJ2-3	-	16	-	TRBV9	TGTGCCAGCAGCGTAGCTCCAGGGGCGCGGACAGATACGCAGTATTTT	CASSVAPGARTDTQYF
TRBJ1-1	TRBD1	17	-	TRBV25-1	TGTGCCAGCAGTGCGTCCGGGACAGGTATTTTGAACACTGAAGCTTTCTTT	CASSASGTGILNTEAFF
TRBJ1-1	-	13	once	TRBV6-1	TGTGCCAGCAGTGAAGGGGCGCTCACTGAAGCTTTCTTT	CASSEGALTEAFF
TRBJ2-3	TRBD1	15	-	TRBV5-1	TGCGCCAGCAGCTTGGCCGGGACAGGCGTAGATACGCAGTATTTT	CASSLAGTGVDTQYF
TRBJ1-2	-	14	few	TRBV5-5	TGTGCCAGCAGCTTGGCGGCCAGGGCCTATGGCTACACCTTC	CASSLAARAYGYTF
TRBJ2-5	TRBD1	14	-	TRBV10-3	TGTGCCATCAGTCAGGGACAGGAACAAGAGACCCAGTACTTC	CAISQGQEQETQYF
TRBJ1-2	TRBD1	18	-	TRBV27	TGTGCCAGCAGTTTATCGCGGTGGAGGGGGCTCGTACACTATGGCTACACCTTC	CASSLSRWRGLVHYGYTF
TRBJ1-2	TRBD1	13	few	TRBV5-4	TGTGCCAGCAGCTTGGTGACAGGGAGGGGCTACACCTTC	CASSLVTGRGYTF